This T cell receptor (beta chain) was retrieved from a study of T cell repertoires in cytomegalovirus infection. On the study more broadly: Indications of both CMV infection and matching HLA type were provided by public TCR beta signatures.

Study-level findings and limits: The ex vivo response showed dominance by HLA-C-restricted CMV-specific TCR beta clonotypes. There were carriers of CMV plus the relevant HLA, and cumulative public TCR beta family frequency identified them.

For this clonotype: What it recognizes is unknown.

Via MiXCR, TCRdb re-called the reads, giving one row per CDR3 protein. The sample has about 130,000 distinct CDR3 sequences; 20% to 30% are singletons. The CDR3 is 15 residues long. V was trimmed by 1 base and J by 4 bases, leaving 11 bases between them. Germline loops: CDR1 LGHNA, CDR2 YSLEER. What was sequenced was PBMCs, sequenced either directly or after in vitro stimulation (not recorded which). This receptor was identified in a human donor in good health (CMV status not recorded). Some clones in this sample may be carry-over from other donors' samples. This chain links TRBV4-3 with TRBJ1-5, with a possible D match to TRBD1 (6 bases). The CDR3 coding sequence is TGCGCCAGCAGCCAAGGCAGGCAGGGGAATCAGCCCCAGCATTTT. Its translation is CASSQGRQGNQPQHF.